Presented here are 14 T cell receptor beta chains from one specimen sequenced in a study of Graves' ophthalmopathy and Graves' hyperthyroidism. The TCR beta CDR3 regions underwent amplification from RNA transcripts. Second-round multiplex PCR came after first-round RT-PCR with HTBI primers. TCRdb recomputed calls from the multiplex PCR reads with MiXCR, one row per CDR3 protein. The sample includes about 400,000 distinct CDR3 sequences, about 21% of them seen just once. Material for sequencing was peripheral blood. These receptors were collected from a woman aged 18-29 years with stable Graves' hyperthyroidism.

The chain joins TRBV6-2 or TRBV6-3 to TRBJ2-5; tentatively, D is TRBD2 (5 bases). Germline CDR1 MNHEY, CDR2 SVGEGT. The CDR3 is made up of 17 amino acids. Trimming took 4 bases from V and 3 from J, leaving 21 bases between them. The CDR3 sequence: CASSSPPTVPGKETQYF. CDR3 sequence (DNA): TGTGCCAGCAGTTCTCCCCCGACCGTCCCGGGGAAAGAGACCCAGTACTTC.

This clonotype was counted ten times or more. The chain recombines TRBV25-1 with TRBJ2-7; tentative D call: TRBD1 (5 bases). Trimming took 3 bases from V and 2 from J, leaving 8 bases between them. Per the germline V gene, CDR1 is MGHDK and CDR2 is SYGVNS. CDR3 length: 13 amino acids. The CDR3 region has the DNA TGTGCCAGCAGTGAGGCAGGGACCTACGAGCAGTACTTC. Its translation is CASSEAGTYEQYF.

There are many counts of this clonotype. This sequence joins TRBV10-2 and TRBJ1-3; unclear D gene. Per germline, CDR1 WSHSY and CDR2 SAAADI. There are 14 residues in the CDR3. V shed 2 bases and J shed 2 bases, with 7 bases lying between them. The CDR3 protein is CASSEGRAGNTIYF. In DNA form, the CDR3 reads TGCGCCAGCAGTGAGGGAAGGGCTGGAAACACCATATATTTT.

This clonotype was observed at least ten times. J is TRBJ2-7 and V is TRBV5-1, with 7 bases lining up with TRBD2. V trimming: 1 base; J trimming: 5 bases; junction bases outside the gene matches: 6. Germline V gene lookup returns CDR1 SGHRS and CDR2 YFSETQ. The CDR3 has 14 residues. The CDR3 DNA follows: TGCGCCAGCAGCTTGTGGACTAGTGTTGACGAGCAGTACTTC. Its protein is CASSLWTSVDEQYF.

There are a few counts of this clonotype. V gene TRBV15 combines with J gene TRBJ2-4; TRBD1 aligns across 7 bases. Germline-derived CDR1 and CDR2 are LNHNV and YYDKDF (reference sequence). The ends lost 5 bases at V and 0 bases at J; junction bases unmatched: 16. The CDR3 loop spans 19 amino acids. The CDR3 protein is CATSSSTGSRRLAKNIQYF. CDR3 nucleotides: TGTGCCACCAGCTCTTCGACAGGGAGCCGACGACTAGCCAAAAACATTCAGTACTTC.

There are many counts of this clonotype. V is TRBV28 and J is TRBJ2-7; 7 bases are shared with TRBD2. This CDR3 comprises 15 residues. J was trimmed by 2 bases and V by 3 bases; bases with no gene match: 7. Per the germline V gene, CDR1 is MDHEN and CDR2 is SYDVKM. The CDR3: CASSFAGVRPYEQYF. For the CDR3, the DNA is TGTGCCAGCAGTTTTGCGGGAGTGAGGCCCTACGAGCAGTACTTC.

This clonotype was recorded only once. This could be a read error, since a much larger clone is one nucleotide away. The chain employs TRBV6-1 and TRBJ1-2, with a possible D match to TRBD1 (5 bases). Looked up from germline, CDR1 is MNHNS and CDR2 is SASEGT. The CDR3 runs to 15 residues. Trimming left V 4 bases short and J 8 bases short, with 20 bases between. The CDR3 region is CASSAIWDPNRGYTF. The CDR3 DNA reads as TGTGCCAGCAGTGCAATTTGGGACCCGAATCGCGGCTACACCTTC.

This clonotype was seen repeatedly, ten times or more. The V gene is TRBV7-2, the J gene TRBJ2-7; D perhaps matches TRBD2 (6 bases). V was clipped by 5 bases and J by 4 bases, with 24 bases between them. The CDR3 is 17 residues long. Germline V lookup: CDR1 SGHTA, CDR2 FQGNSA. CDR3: CASSRPGGAAIGYEQYF. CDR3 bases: TGTGCCAGCAGCCGACCCGGCGGGGCCGCTATTGGTTACGAGCAGTACTTC.

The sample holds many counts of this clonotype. The CDR3 DNA follows: TGTGCCTGGAAGGACAGGAGCAATCAGCCCCAGCATTTT. Its protein product is CAWKDRSNQPQHF. This rearrangement joins TRBV30 to TRBJ1-5, with 7 bases lining up with TRBD1. CDR1 is GTSNPN and CDR2 is SVGIG in the germline V gene (reference sequence). The length of the CDR3 is 13 residues. V trimming: 4 bases; J trimming: 1 base; junction bases outside the gene matches: 1.

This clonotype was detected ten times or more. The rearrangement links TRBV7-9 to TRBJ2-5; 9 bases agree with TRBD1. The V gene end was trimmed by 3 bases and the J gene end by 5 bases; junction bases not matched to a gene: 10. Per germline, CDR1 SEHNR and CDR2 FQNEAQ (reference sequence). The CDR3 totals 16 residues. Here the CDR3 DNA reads TGTGCCAGCAGCTTCGGGAACACAGGGGGCCAGGAGACCCAGTACTTC. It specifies CASSFGNTGGQETQYF.

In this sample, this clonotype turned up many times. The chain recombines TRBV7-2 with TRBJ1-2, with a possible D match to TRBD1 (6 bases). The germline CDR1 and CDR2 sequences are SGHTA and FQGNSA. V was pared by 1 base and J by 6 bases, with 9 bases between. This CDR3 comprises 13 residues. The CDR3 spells CASSLGGHDGYTF. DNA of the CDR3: TGTGCCAGCAGCTTAGGGGGGCATGATGGCTACACCTTC. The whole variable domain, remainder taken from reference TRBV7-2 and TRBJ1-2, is GAGVSQSPSNKVTEKGKDVELRCDPISGHTALYWYRQSLGQGLEFLIYFQGNSAPDKSGLPSDRFSAERTGGSVSTLTIQRTQQEDSAVYLCASSLGGHDGYTFGSGTRLTVV.

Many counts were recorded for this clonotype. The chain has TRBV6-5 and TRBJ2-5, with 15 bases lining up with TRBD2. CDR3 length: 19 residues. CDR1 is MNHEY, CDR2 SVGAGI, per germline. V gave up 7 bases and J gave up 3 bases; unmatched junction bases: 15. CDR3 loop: CASTAHPPGLAGGKETQYF. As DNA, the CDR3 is TGTGCCAGCACCGCGCATCCCCCGGGACTAGCGGGAGGAAAAGAGACCCAGTACTTC.

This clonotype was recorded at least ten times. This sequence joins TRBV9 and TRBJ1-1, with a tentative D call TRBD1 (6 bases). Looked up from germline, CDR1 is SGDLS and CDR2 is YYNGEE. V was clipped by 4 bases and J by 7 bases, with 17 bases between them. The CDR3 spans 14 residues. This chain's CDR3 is CASSLAGMTGEAFF. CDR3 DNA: TGTGCCAGCAGCCTCGCTGGAATGACAGGTGAAGCTTTCTTT.

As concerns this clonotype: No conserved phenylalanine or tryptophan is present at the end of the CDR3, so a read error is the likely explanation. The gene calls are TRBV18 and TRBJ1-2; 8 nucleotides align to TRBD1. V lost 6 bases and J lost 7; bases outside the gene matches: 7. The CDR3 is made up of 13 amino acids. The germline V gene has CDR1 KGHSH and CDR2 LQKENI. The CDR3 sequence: CASSIDRGIGYTL. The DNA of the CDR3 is TGTGCCAGCTCGATTGACAGGGGTATTGGCTACACCCTC.